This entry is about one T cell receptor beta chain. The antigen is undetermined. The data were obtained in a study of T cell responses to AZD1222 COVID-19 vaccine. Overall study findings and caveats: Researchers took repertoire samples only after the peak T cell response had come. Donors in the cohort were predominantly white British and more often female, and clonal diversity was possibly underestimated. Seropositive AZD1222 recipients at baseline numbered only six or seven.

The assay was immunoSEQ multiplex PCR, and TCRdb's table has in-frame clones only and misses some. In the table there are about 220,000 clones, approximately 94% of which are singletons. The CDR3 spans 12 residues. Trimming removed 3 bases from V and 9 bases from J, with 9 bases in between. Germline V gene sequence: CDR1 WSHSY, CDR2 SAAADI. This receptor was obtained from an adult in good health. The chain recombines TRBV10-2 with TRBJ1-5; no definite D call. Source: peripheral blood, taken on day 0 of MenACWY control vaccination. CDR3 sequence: CASSDPEGPQHF. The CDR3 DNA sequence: TGCGCCAGCAGTGACCCCGAGGGGCCCCAGCATTTT.